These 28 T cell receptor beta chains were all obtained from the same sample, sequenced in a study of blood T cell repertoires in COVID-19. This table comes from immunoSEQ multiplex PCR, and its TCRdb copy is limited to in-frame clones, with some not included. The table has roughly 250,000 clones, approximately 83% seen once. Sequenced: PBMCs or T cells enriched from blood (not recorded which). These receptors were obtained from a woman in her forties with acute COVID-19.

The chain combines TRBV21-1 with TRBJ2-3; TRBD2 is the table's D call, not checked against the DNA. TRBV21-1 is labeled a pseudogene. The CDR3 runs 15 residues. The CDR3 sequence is CASSPGTSVTDTQYF. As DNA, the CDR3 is TGTGCCAGCAGCCCGGGGACTAGCGTCACAGATACGCAGTATTTT.

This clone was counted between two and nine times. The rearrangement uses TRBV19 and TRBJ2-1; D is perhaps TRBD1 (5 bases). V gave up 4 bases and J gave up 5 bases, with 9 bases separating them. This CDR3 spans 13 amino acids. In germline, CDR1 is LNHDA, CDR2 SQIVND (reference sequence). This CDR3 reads CASSTVRDNEQFF. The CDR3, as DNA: TGTGCCAGTAGTACTGTCAGGGACAATGAGCAGTTCTTC.

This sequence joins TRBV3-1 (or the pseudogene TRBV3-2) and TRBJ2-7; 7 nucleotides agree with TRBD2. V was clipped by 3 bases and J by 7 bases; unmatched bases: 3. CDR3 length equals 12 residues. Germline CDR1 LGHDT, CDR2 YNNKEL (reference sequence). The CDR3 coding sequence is TGTGCCAGCAGCCACGCACTAGCGGAGCAGTACTTC. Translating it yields CASSHALAEQYF.

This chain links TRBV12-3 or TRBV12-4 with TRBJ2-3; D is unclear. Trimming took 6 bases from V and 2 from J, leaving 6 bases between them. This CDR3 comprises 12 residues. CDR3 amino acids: CASSPITDTQYF. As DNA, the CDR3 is TGTGCCAGCAGCCCTATCACAGATACGCAGTATTTT.

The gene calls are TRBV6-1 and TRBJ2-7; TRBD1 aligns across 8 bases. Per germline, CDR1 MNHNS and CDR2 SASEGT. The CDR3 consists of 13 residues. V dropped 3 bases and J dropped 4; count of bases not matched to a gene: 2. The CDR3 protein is CASSETGEYEQYF. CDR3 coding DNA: TGTGCCAGCAGTGAGACAGGGGAGTACGAGCAGTACTTC.

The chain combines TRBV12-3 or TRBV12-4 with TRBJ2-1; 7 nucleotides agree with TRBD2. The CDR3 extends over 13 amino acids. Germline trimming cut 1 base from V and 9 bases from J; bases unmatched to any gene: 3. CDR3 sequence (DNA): TGTGCCAGCAGTTTAGGCGGGAGTGGTGAGCAGTTCTTC. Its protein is CASSLGGSGEQFF.

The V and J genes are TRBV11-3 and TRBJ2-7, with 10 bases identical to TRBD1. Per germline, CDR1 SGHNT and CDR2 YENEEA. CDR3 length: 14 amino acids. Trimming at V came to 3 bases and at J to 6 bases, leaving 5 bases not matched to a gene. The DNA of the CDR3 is TGTGCCAGCAGCTTCCGGGGACAGGGGTTCGAGCAGTACTTC. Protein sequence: CASSFRGQGFEQYF.

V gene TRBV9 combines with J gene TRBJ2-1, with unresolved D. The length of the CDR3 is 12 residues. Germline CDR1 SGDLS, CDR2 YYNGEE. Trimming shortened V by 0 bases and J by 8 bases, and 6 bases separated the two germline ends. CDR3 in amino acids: CASSVGADEQFF. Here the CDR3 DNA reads TGTGCCAGCAGCGTAGGGGCTGATGAGCAGTTCTTC.

The CDR3 protein is CATSETGQVTHSYNEQFF. The CDR3 coding sequence is TGTGCCACCAGTGAAACCGGACAGGTCACTCACTCCTACAATGAGCAGTTCTTC. The J gene is TRBJ2-1, the V gene TRBV24-1, with 7 bases matching TRBD1. Germline CDR1 KGHDR, CDR2 SFDVKD. The length of the CDR3 is 18 residues. The V segment lost 4 bases and the J segment 0 bases; nucleotides outside the gene matches: 11.

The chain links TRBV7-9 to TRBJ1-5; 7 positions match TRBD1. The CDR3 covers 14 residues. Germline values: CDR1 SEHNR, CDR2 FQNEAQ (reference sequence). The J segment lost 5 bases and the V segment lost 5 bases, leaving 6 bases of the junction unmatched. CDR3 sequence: CASSQTGADQPQHF. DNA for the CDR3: TGTGCCAGCAGCCAAACAGGGGCGGATCAGCCCCAGCATTTT.

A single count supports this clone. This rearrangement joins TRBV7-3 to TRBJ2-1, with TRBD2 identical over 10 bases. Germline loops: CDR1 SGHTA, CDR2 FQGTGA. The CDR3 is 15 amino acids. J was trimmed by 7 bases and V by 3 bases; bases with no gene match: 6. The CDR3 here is CASSFGASGSNEQFF. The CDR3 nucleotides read TGTGCCAGCAGCTTTGGGGCTAGCGGGAGTAATGAGCAGTTCTTC.

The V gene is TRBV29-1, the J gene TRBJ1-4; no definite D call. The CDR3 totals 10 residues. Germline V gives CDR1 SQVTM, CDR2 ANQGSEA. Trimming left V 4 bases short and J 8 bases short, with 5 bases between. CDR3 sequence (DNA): TGCAGCGTTGGTAGCGAAAAACTGTTTTTT. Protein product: CSVGSEKLFF. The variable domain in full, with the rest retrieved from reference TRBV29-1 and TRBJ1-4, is SAVISQKPSRDICQRGTSLTIQCQVDSQVTMMFWYRQQPGQSLTLIATANQGSEATYESGFVIDKFPISRPNLTFSTLTVSNMSPEDSSIYLCSVGSEKLFFGSGTQLSVL.

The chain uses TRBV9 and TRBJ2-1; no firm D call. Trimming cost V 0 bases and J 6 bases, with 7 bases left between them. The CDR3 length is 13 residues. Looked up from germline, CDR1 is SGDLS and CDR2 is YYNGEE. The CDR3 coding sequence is TGTGCCAGCAGCGTAGCCCCCGTCAATGAGCAGTTCTTC. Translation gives CASSVAPVNEQFF.

CDR3 protein: CASSPGQGVADYTF. The CDR3 DNA follows: TGCGCCAGCAGCCCCGGACAGGGGGTCGCTGACTACACCTTC. The V call is TRBV5-1, the J call TRBJ1-2; 10 bases match TRBD1. The length of the CDR3 is 14 residues. The trim removed 4 bases at V and 10 bases at J, leaving 10 bases unmatched. Germline CDR1 reads SGHRS; CDR2 reads YFSETQ.

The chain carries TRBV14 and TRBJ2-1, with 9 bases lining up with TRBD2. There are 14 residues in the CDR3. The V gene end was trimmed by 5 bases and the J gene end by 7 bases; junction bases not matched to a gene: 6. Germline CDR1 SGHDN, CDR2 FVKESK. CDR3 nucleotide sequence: TGTGCCAGCAGCGCGGGAGGGCGGCGAAATGAGCAGTTCTTC. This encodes CASSAGGRRNEQFF.

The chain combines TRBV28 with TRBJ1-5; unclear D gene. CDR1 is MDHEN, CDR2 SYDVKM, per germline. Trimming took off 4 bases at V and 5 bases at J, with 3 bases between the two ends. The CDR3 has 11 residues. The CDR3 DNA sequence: TGTGCCAGCAGTTCCTATCAGCCCCAGCATTTT. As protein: CASSSYQPQHF.

CDR3 residues: CARRTGKETQYF. CDR3 nucleotide sequence: TGTGCCAGACGGACAGGGAAAGAGACCCAGTACTTC. The chain is built from TRBV7-3 and TRBJ2-5; TRBD1 matches 8 bases. Germline V gives CDR1 SGHTA, CDR2 FQGTGA. The CDR3 has 12 residues. J gave up 3 bases and V 9 bases, and 3 bases lay outside the gene matches.

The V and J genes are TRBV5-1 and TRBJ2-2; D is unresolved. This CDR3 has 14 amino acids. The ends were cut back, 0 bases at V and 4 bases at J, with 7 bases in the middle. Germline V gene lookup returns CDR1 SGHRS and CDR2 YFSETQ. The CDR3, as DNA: TGCGCCAGCAGCTTGGTACTCGCCACCGGGGAGCTGTTTTTT. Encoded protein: CASSLVLATGELFF.

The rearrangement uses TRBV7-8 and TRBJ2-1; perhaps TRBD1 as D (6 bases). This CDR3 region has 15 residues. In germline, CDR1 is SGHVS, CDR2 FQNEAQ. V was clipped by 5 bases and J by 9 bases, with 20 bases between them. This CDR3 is CASSPYGQSFGEQFF. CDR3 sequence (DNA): TGTGCCAGCAGCCCCTATGGACAGTCTTTCGGTGAGCAGTTCTTC.

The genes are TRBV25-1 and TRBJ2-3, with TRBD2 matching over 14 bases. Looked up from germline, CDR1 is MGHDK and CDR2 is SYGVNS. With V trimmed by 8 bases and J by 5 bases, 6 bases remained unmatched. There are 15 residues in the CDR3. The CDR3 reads CASSRLAGGKDTQYF. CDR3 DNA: TGTGCCAGCTCAAGACTAGCGGGAGGGAAAGATACGCAGTATTTT. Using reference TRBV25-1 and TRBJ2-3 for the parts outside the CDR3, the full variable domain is EADIYQTPRYLVIGTGKKITLECSQTMGHDKMYWYQQDPGMELHLIHYSYGVNSTEKGDLSSESTVSRIRTEHFPLTLESARPSHTSQYLCASSRLAGGKDTQYFGPGTRLTVL.

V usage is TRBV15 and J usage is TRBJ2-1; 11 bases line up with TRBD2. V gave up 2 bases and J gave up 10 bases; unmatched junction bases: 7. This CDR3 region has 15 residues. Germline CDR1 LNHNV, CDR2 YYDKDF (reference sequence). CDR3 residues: CATSRIAGGRWEQFF. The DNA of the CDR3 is TGTGCCACCAGCAGAATAGCGGGAGGGCGGTGGGAGCAGTTCTTC.

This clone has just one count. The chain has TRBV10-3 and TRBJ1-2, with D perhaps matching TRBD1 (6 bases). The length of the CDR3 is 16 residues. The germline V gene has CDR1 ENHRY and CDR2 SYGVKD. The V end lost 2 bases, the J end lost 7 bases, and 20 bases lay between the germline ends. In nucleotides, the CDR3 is TGTGCCATCAGTGAGCCGGGCGGGGGCGCCTTGAGTGGCTACACCTTC. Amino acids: CAISEPGGGALSGYTF.

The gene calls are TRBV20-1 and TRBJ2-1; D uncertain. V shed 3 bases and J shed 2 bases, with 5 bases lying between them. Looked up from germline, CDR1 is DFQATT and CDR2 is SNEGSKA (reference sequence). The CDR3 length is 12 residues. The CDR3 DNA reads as TGCAGTGCTAGTAGCACCTACAATGAGCAGTTCTTC. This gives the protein CSASSTYNEQFF.

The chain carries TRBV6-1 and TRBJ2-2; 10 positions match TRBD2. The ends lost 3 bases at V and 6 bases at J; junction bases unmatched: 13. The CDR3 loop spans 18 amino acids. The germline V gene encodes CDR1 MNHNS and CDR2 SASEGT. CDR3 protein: CASSEGAGGLGRAGELFF. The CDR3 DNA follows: TGTGCCAGCAGTGAGGGAGCGGGAGGGCTTGGTCGGGCCGGGGAGCTGTTTTTT.

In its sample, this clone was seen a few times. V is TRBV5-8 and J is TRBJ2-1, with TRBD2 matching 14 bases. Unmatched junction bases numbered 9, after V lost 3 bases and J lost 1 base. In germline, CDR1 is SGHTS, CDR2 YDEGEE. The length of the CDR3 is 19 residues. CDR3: CASSSGTSGSSGSYNEQFF. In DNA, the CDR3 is TGTGCCAGCAGCTCCGGGACTAGCGGGAGTTCGGGTTCCTACAATGAGCAGTTCTTC.

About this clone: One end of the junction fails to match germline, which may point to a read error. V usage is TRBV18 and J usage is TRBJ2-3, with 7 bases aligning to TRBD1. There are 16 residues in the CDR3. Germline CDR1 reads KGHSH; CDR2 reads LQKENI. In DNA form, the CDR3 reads TGTGCCAGCTCGCCACAGCCCAGGGGGAGCACAGATACGCAGTATTTT. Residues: CASSPQPRGSTDTQYF.

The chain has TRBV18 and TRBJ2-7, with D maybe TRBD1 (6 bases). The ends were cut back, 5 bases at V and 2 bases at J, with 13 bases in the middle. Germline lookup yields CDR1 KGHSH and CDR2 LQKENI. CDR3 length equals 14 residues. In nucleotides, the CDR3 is TGTGCCAGCTCAGACCGGGACACCACCTACGAGCAGTACTTC. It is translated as CASSDRDTTYEQYF. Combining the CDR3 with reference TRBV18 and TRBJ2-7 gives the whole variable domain NAGVMQNPRHLVRRRGQEARLRCSPMKGHSHVYWYRQLPEEGLKFMVYLQKENIIDESGMPKERFSAEFPKEGPSILRIQQVVRGDSAAYFCASSDRDTTYEQYFGPGTRLTVT.

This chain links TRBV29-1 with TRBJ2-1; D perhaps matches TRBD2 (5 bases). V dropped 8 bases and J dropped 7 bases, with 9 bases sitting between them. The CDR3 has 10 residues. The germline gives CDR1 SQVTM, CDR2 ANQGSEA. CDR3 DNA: TGCAGCCATTCGGGGAATGAGCAGTTCTTC. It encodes CSHSGNEQFF.